The 26 T cell receptor beta chains below were found in one sample sequenced in a study of T cells of healthy individuals. MiXCR was run by TCRdb on the 5' RACE reads, yielding one entry per CDR3 protein. Altogether 60,000 to 80,000 distinct CDR3 sequences are present, 15% to 20% being singletons, with the ten largest covering less than 6%. The receptors were gathered from a human donor in good health.

This clonotype was counted only a few times. The rearrangement joins TRBV27 to TRBJ1-5; D remains unclear. CDR3 length: 13 residues. CDR1 and CDR2 (germline): MNHEY, SMNVEV (reference sequence). V was pared by 1 base and J by 6 bases, with 7 bases between. In DNA form, the CDR3 reads TGTGCCAGCAGTTTATTTCGCGGTCAGCCCCAGCATTTT. It specifies CASSLFRGQPQHF.

This clonotype was detected ten times or more. The J gene is TRBJ2-1, the V gene TRBV27; 11 bases map to TRBD1. With V trimmed by 8 bases and J by 7 bases, 7 bases remained unmatched. CDR1 and CDR2 (germline): MNHEY, SMNVEV (reference sequence). CDR3 length: 14 residues. The CDR3 is CASADRGLLNEQFF. The CDR3, as DNA: TGTGCCAGCGCGGACAGGGGGCTGTTAAATGAGCAGTTCTTC.

This chain links TRBV29-1 with TRBJ2-3, with 7 positions matching TRBD1. Trimming removed 0 bases from V and 6 bases from J; junction bases left unmatched: 9. The CDR3 consists of 15 residues. Per the germline V gene, CDR1 is SQVTM and CDR2 is ANQGSEA. The chain's CDR3 is CSVEDLEGASDTQYF. As DNA, the CDR3 is TGCAGCGTTGAAGATTTAGAGGGGGCATCGGATACGCAGTATTTT.

This chain connects TRBV20-1 to TRBJ2-4, with D possibly matching TRBD2 (5 bases). Trimming left V 6 bases short and J 1 base short, with 13 bases between. The CDR3 contains 14 residues. Germline CDR1 and CDR2: DFQATT and SNEGSKA (reference sequence). The CDR3, as DNA: TGCAGTGCAGATCTAGCCGGGGCCAAAAACATTCAGTACTTC. It yields the protein CSADLAGAKNIQYF.

This clonotype was seen a few times. The V gene is TRBV7-3, the J gene TRBJ1-5; 8 nucleotides match TRBD1. V shed 3 bases and J 7 bases; nucleotides not matched to a gene: 5. The V gene's germline CDR1 is SGHTA and CDR2 FQGTGA. The CDR3 length is 14 residues. For the CDR3, the DNA is TGTGCCAGCAGCTTCCCAGGGGGCTGGCAGCCCCAGCATTTT. It encodes CASSFPGGWQPQHF.

The genes are TRBV10-3 and TRBJ2-7; tentatively, D is TRBD1 (5 bases). In germline, CDR1 is ENHRY, CDR2 SYGVKD. Trimming took 10 bases from V and 4 from J, leaving 11 bases between them. This CDR3 has 11 residues. Here the CDR3 DNA reads TGTGCCACCTTGGACACTTACGAGCAGTACTTC. It specifies CATLDTYEQYF.

At least ten counts were recorded for this clonotype. The chain links TRBV2 to TRBJ1-5; D is undetermined. The CDR3 consists of 11 residues. In germline, CDR1 is SNHLY, CDR2 FYNNEI. Trimming left V 8 bases short and J 5 bases short, with 7 bases between. CDR3 coding DNA: TGTGCCAGCCGGGAGGATCAGCCCCAGCATTTT. This codes for CASREDQPQHF.

The CDR3 DNA reads as TGCAGTGCTATAGGGACTAGCGGCTACGAGCAGTACTTC. This codes for CSAIGTSGYEQYF. This rearrangement joins TRBV20-1 to TRBJ2-7; TRBD2 agrees at 11 bases. CDR1 is DFQATT and CDR2 is SNEGSKA in the germline V gene (reference sequence). V gave up 4 bases and J gave up 3 bases; unmatched junction bases: 2. The CDR3 runs to 13 residues.

Ten or more counts support this clonotype. The V call is TRBV6-5, the J call TRBJ2-2, with D possibly matching TRBD1 (5 bases). Germline V gene data show CDR1 as MNHEY and CDR2 as SVGAGI. This CDR3 is built from 15 residues. V was cut by 7 bases and J by 0 bases, with 12 bases left in between. CDR3 residues: CASKNGQANTGELFF. The CDR3 bases are TGTGCCAGCAAAAATGGACAAGCGAACACCGGGGAGCTGTTTTTT.

This clonotype showed up many times. The chain has TRBV6-5 and TRBJ2-1; tentatively, D is TRBD1 or TRBD2 (6 bases each). From germline, CDR1 is MNHEY and CDR2 SVGAGI. This CDR3 is built from 14 residues. V lost 2 bases to trimming and J lost 4 bases, with 9 bases between them. CDR3 region: CASSYGGLYNEQFF. DNA of the CDR3: TGTGCCAGCAGTTACGGGGGGCTATACAATGAGCAGTTCTTC.

This clonotype has only a few counts. CDR3: CASSFGGGTDTQYF. In DNA, the CDR3 is TGCGCCAGCAGCTTCGGGGGGGGAACAGATACGCAGTATTTT. The chain links TRBV5-1 to TRBJ2-3; 8 bases agree with TRBD2. V lost 2 bases, J lost 3 bases, and 2 bases stayed unmatched. Germline values: CDR1 SGHRS, CDR2 YFSETQ. The CDR3 contains 14 residues.

This chain uses TRBV20-1 with TRBJ2-3; tentatively, D is TRBD2 (5 bases). The V gene's germline CDR1 is DFQATT and CDR2 SNEGSKA (reference sequence). V lost 0 bases and J 9 bases, leaving 10 bases between the germline ends. The CDR3 contains 12 residues. The CDR3 DNA reads as TGCAGTGCTAGAGATCGGCTAGCAACGCAGTATTTT. Protein sequence: CSARDRLATQYF.

The chain links TRBV4-3 to TRBJ2-1; 9 bases fit TRBD1. The CDR3 covers 16 residues. V was clipped by 0 bases and J by 4 bases; unmatched bases: 4. Germline V gene lookup returns CDR1 LGHNA and CDR2 YSLEER. The CDR3 spells CASSQDSGTGYNEQFF. The CDR3 DNA is TGCGCCAGCAGCCAAGATAGTGGGACAGGGTACAATGAGCAGTTCTTC.

This clonotype was counted at least ten times. V and J are TRBV7-2 and TRBJ1-4; D is unclear. Germline V lookup: CDR1 SGHTA, CDR2 FQGNSA. CDR3 length: 14 amino acids. V was trimmed by 1 base and J by 8 bases, leaving 11 bases between them. The CDR3 region is CASSLGGWREKLFF. CDR3 DNA sequence: TGTGCCAGCAGCTTAGGAGGTTGGCGGGAAAAACTGTTTTTT.

With respect to this clonotype: A much larger clonotype is one base distant, so this may be a read error. The rearrangement uses TRBV5-1 and TRBJ1-1; the match to TRBD1 covers 10 bases. Germline loops: CDR1 SGHRS, CDR2 YFSETQ. The CDR3 spans 15 residues. The CDR3 bases are TGCGCCGGCAGCCCTAAGGACAGGGGGGACACTGAAGCTTTCTTT. Protein: CAGSPKDRGDTEAFF.

This clonotype has a count of ten or more. This rearrangement joins TRBV6-5 to TRBJ1-2, with a possible D match to TRBD1 (5 bases). Germline V lookup: CDR1 MNHEY, CDR2 SVGAGI. V dropped 4 bases and J dropped 8 bases, with 11 bases sitting between them. The CDR3 totals 12 residues. CDR3 bases: TGTGCCAGCAGTTCGGGGCGTCGGGGCTACACCTTC. It is translated as CASSSGRRGYTF.

Worth noting for this clonotype: A read error may account for a junction end that differs from germline. The V and J genes are TRBV6-5 and TRBJ2-3, with TRBD2 identical over 10 bases. The CDR3 has 14 amino acids. Germline V gives CDR1 MNHEY, CDR2 SVGAGI. The DNA for the CDR3 is TGTGCCAGCAGAGATCCTAGCGGGGGAGATATGCAGTATTTT. Protein: CASRDPSGGDMQYF.

This clonotype was seen many times. The chain employs TRBV15 and TRBJ1-4, with D maybe TRBD1 (6 bases). V was cut by 0 bases and J by 4 bases, with 9 bases left in between. This CDR3 region has 15 residues. CDR1 and CDR2 from the germline V gene are LNHNV and YYDKDF (reference sequence). CDR3 nucleotides: TGTGCCACCAGCAGAGATACAGGGTATAATGAAAAACTGTTTTTT. Translated: CATSRDTGYNEKLFF.

This clonotype has at least ten counts. V is TRBV27 and J is TRBJ2-7; D remains unclear. V lost 8 bases and J lost 0, with 11 bases in between. The germline V gene encodes CDR1 MNHEY and CDR2 SMNVEV (reference sequence). The CDR3 is 13 residues long. The DNA of the CDR3 is TGTGCCAGCCGTCCTAACCTCTCCTACGAGCAGTACTTC. Its protein product is CASRPNLSYEQYF.

The table lists this clonotype with many counts. The V and J genes are TRBV10-2 and TRBJ2-6; D uncertain. This CDR3 is built from 15 residues. Trimming removed 0 bases from V and 4 bases from J, with 7 bases in between. The germline V gene has CDR1 WSHSY and CDR2 SAAADI. CDR3 amino acids: CASSESTAGANVLTF. The CDR3 DNA reads TGCGCCAGCAGTGAGTCGACGGCCGGGGCCAACGTCCTGACTTTC.

To note about this clonotype: No conserved phenylalanine or tryptophan is present at the end of the CDR3, so a read error is the likely explanation. The rearrangement links TRBV12-3 or TRBV12-4 to TRBJ2-5; TRBD1 agrees at 12 bases. J lost 3 bases, V lost 3 bases, and 2 bases had no gene match. This CDR3 comprises 15 residues. The CDR3 loop reads CASSLGQGAKETQYS. For the CDR3, the DNA is TGTGCCAGCAGTTTGGGACAGGGGGCGAAAGAGACCCAGTACTCC.

This clonotype showed up just a few times. J is TRBJ2-1 and V is TRBV28, with D maybe TRBD2 (6 bases). Trimming took 2 bases from V and 0 from J, leaving 14 bases between them. CDR1 and CDR2 from the germline V gene are MDHEN and SYDVKM. This CDR3 has 17 residues. The CDR3 DNA is TGTGCCAGCAGTTTACCGACTAGTGGGAGCTCCTACAATGAGCAGTTCTTC. Its translation is CASSLPTSGSSYNEQFF.

This clonotype was counted a few times. V and J are TRBV7-9 and TRBJ2-1; D not resolved. CDR3 length equals 17 residues. V was trimmed by 0 bases and J by 0 bases, leaving 12 bases between them. Germline V gene sequence: CDR1 SEHNR, CDR2 FQNEAQ (reference sequence). The CDR3 spells CASSLALFRGSYNEQFF. The DNA of the CDR3 is TGTGCCAGCAGCTTAGCGCTTTTTAGAGGCTCCTACAATGAGCAGTTCTTC.

This chain connects TRBV5-6 to TRBJ2-5; the match to TRBD2 covers 8 bases. This CDR3 is built from 16 residues. CDR1 is SGHDT, CDR2 YYEEEE, per germline. Germline trimming cut 2 bases from V and 5 bases from J; bases unmatched to any gene: 11. The CDR3 spells CASSLGAGRAGETQYF. CDR3 bases: TGTGCCAGCAGCTTAGGCGCCGGGAGGGCCGGGGAGACCCAGTACTTC.

The chain combines TRBV7-3 with TRBJ2-2, with D possibly being TRBD2 (5 bases). Trimming stripped 4 bases from V and 5 bases from J, with 17 bases between. Germline V CDR1 and CDR2: SGHTA, FQGTGA. The CDR3 runs to 16 residues. The CDR3 loop reads CASSSIGLTGTGELFF. As DNA, the CDR3 is TGTGCCAGCAGCTCTATAGGTCTCACGGGGACCGGGGAGCTGTTTTTT.

This chain connects TRBV18 to TRBJ2-1; 7 nucleotides agree with TRBD2. The V gene end was trimmed by 3 bases and the J gene end by 2 bases; junction bases not matched to a gene: 10. Germline CDR1 reads KGHSH; CDR2 reads LQKENI. The CDR3 loop spans 17 amino acids. The CDR3 reads CASSPTPLAVTYNEQFF. CDR3 in DNA: TGTGCCAGCTCACCTACCCCCCTAGCGGTTACCTACAATGAGCAGTTCTTC.